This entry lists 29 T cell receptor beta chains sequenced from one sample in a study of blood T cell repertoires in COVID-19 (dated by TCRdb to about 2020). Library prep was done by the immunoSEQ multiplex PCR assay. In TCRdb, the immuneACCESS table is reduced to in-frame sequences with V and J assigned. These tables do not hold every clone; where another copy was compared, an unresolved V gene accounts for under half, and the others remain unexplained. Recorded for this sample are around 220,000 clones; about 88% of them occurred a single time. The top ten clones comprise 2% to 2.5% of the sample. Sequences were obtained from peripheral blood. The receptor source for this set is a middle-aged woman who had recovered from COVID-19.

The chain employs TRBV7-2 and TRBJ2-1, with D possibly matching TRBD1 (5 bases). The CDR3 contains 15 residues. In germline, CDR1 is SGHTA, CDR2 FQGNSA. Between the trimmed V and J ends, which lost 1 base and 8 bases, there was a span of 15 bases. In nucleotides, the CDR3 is TGTGCCAGCAGCTTAGACGTCCCACAGGTCTATGAGCAGTTCTTC. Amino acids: CASSLDVPQVYEQFF. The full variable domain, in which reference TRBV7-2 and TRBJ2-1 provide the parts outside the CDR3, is GAGVSQSPSNKVTEKGKDVELRCDPISGHTALYWYRQSLGQGLEFLIYFQGNSAPDKSGLPSDRFSAERTGGSVSTLTIQRTQQEDSAVYLCASSLDVPQVYEQFFGPGTRLTVL.

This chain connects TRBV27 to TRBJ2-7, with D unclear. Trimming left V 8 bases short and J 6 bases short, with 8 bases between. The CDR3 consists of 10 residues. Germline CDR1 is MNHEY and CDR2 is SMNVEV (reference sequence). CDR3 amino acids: CASGLREQYF. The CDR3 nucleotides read TGTGCCAGCGGCTTACGCGAGCAGTACTTC.

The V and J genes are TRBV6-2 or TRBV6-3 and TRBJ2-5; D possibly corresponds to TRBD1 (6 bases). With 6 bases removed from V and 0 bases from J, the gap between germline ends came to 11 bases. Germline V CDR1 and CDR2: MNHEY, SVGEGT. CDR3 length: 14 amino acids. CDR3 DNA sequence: TGTGCCAGCAGCCCTGGACAGTACCAAGAGACCCAGTACTTC. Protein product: CASSPGQYQETQYF.

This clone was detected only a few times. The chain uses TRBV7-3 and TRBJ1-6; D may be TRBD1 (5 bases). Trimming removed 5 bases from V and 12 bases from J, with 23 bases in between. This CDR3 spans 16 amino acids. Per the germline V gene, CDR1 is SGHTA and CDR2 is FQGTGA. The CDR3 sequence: CASSRGTGRESGPLHF. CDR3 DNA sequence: TGTGCCAGCAGCCGGGGGACTGGGAGAGAGAGTGGACCCCTCCACTTT.

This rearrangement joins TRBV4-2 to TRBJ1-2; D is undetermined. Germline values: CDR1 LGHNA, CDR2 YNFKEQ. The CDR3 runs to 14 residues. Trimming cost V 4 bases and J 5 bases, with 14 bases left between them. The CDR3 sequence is CASSPGAGGYGYTF. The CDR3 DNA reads TGTGCCAGCAGCCCCGGTGCGGGCGGGTATGGCTACACCTTC.

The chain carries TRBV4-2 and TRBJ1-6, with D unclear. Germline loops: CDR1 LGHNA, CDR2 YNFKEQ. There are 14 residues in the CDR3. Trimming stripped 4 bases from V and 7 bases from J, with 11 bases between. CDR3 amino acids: CASSPLEPNSPLHF. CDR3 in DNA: TGTGCCAGCAGCCCCCTAGAACCGAATTCACCCCTCCACTTT.

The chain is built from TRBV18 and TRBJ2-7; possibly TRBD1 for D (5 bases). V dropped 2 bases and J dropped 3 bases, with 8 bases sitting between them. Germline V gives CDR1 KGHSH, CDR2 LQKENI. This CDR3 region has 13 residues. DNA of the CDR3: TGTGCCAGCTCACCAACCAGGGACTACGAGCAGTACTTC. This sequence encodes CASSPTRDYEQYF.

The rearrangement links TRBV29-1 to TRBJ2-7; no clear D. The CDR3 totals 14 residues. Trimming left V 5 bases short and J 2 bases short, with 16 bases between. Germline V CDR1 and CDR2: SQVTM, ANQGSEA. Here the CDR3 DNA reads TGCAGCGTTAGAACCGGCCGAGGAGCCTACGAGCAGTACTTC. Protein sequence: CSVRTGRGAYEQYF.

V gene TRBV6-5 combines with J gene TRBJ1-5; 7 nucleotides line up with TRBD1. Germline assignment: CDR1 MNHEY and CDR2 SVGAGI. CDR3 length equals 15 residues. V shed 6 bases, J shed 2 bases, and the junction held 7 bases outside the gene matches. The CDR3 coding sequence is TGTGCCAGCAGGCAGACAGGGCATGGCAATCAGCCCCAGCATTTT. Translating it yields CASRQTGHGNQPQHF.

The CDR3 DNA is TGTGCCACCGAGACAGGGCCCGGCTATGGCTACACCTTC. It specifies CATETGPGYGYTF. The rearrangement links TRBV28 to TRBJ1-2; 7 nucleotides match TRBD1. V dropped 10 bases and J dropped 4; count of bases not matched to a gene: 9. From germline, CDR1 is MDHEN and CDR2 SYDVKM. CDR3 size: 13 residues.

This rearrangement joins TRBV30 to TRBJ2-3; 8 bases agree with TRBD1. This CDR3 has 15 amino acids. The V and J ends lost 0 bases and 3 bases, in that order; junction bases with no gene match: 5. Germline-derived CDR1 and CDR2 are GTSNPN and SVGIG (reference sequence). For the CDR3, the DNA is TGTGCCTGGAGTGTAGGACAGGGAGTTACAGATACGCAGTATTTT. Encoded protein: CAWSVGQGVTDTQYF.

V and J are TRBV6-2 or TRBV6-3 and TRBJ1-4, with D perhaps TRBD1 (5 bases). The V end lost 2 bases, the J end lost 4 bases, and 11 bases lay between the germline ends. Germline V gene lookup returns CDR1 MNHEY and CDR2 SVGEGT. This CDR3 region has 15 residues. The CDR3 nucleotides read TGTGCCAGCAGTTACGGAGGGGATATTAATGAAAAACTGTTTTTT. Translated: CASSYGGDINEKLFF.

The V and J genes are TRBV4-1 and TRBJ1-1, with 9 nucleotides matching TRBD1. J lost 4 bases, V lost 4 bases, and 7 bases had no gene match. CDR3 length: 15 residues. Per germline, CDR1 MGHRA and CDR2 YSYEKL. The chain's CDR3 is CASSPRTGEPTEAFF. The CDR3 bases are TGCGCCAGCAGCCCCCGGACAGGGGAACCCACTGAAGCTTTCTTT.

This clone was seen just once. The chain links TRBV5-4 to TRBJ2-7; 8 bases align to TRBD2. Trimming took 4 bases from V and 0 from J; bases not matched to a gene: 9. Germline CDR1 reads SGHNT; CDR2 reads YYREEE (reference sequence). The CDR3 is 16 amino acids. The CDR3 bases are TGTGCCAGCAGCCCTACCCGGGGGGGTGGCTCCTACGAGCAGTACTTC. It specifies CASSPTRGGGSYEQYF.

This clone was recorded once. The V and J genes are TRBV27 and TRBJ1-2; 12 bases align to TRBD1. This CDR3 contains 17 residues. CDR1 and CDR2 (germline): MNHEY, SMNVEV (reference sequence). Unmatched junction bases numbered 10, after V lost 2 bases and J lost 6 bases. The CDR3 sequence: CASSLNPRGTGGHGYTF. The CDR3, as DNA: TGTGCCAGCAGTTTAAACCCCCGCGGGACAGGGGGCCATGGCTACACCTTC.

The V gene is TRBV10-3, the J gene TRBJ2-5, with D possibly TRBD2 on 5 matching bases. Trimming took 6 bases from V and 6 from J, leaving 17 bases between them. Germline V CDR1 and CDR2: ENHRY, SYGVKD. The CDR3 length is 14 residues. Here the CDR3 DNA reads TGTGCCATCAGCGCTGGACTGGATCGAAAGACCCAGTACTTC. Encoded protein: CAISAGLDRKTQYF.

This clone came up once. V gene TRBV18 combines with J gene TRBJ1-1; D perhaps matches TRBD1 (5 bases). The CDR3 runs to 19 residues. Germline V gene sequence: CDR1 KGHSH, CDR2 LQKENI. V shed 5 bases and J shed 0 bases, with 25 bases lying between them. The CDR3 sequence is CASSSVRGNQNFMNTEAFF. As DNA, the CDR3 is TGTGCCAGCTCATCCGTACGGGGGAACCAAAACTTCATGAACACTGAAGCTTTCTTT.

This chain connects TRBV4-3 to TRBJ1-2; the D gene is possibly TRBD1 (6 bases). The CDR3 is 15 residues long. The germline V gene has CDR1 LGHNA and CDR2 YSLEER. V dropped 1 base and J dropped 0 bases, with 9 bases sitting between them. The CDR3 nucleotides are TGCGCCAGCAGCCAAGTGGGGGCCCCTAACTATGGCTACACCTTC. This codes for CASSQVGAPNYGYTF.

Written as DNA, the CDR3 is TGTGCCAGCTCACCACAGGGGGCGAGGAACACTGAAGCTTTCTTT. Residues: CASSPQGARNTEAFF. The chain recombines TRBV18 with TRBJ1-1; 7 positions match TRBD1. CDR1 is KGHSH and CDR2 is LQKENI in the germline V gene. The CDR3 totals 15 residues. The V gene end was trimmed by 1 base and the J gene end by 1 base; junction bases not matched to a gene: 3.

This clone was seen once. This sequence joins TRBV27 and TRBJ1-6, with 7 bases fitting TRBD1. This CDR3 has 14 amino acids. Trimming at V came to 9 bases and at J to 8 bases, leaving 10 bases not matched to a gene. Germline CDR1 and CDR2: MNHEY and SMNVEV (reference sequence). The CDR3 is CASSTGTVDSPLHF. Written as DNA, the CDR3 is TGTGCCAGTTCGACAGGGACCGTGGATTCACCCCTCCACTTT.

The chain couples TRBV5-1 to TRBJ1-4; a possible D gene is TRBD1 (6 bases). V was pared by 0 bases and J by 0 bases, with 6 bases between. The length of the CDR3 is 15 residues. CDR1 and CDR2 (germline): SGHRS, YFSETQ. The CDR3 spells CASSLAGATNEKLFF. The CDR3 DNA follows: TGCGCCAGCAGCTTGGCAGGGGCAACTAATGAAAAACTGTTTTTT. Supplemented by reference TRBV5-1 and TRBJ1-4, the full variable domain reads KAGVTQTPRYLIKTRGQQVTLSCSPISGHRSVSWYQQTPGQGLQFLFEYFSETQRNKGNFPGRFSGRQFSNSRSEMNVSTLELGDSALYLCASSLAGATNEKLFFGSGTQLSVL.

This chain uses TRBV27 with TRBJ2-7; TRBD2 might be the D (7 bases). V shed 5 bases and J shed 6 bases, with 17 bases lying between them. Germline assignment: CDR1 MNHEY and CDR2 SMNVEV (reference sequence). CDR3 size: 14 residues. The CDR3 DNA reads TGTGCCAGCAGTGCTGGGGGGGGCCCACTCGAGCAGTACTTC. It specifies CASSAGGGPLEQYF.

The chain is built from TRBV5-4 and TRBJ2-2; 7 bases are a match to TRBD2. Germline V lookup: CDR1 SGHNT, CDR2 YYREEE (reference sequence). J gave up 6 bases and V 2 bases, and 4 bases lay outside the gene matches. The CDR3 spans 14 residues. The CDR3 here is CASSFSGGPGELFF. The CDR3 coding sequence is TGTGCCAGCAGCTTTTCGGGGGGTCCCGGGGAGCTGTTTTTT.

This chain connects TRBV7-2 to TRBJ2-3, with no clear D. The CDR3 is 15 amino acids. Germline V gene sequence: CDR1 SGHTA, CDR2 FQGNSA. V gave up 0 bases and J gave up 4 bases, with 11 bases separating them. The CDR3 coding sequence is TGTGCCAGCAGCTTAGCCCCTCCCCGGGCAGATACGCAGTATTTT. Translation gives CASSLAPPRADTQYF.

The DNA of the CDR3 is TGCGCCAGCAGCTTTGACGGGGATCAGCCCCAGCATTTT. Amino acid sequence: CASSFDGDQPQHF. The chain has TRBV5-1 and TRBJ1-5; D gene ambiguous. The CDR3 loop spans 13 amino acids. The germline CDR1 and CDR2 sequences are SGHRS and YFSETQ. V lost 2 bases and J 5 bases, leaving 8 bases between the germline ends.

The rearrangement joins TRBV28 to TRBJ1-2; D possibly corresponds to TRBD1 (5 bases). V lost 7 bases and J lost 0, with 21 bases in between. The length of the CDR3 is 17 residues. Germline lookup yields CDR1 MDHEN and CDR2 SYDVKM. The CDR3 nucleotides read TGTGCCAGCACCCCACCCCTTGGCAGGGCCACTAACTATGGCTACACCTTC. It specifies CASTPPLGRATNYGYTF.

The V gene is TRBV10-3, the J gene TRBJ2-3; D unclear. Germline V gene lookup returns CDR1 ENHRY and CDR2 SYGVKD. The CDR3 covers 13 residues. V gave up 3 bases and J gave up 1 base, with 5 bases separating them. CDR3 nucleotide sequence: TGTGCCATCAGTGATCAGGGCACAGATACGCAGTATTTT. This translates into CAISDQGTDTQYF.

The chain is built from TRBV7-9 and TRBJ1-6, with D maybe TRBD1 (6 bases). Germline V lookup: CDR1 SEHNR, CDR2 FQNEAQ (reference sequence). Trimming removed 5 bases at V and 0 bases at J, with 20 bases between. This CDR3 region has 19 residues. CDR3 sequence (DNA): TGTGCCAGCAGCCCTAAGAATCAAAGGGGGAGCTCCTATAATTCACCCCTCCACTTT. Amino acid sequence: CASSPKNQRGSSYNSPLHF. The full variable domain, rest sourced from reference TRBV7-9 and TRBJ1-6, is DTGVSQNPRHKITKRGQNVTFRCDPISEHNRLYWYRQTLGQGPEFLTYFQNEAQLEKSRLLSDRFSAERPKGSFSTLEIQRTEQGDSAMYLCASSPKNQRGSSYNSPLHFGNGTRLTVT.

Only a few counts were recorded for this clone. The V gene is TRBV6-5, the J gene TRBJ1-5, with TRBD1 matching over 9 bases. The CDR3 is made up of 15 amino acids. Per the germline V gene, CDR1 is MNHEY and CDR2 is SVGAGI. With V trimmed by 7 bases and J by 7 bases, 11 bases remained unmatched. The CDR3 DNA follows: TGTGCCAGCATCGTTACAGGGGGCGGGAGACAGCCCCAGCATTTT. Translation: CASIVTGGGRQPQHF.